These 20 T cell receptor beta chains were all obtained from the same sample, sequenced in a study of chemoradiotherapy in HPV16-positive cancers. Sequencing used immunoSEQ multiplex PCR; TCRdb keeps in-frame clones, though not all of them. The data hold about 7,800 clones, with about 67% observed a single time. The specimen was obtained from a patient who underwent chemoradiotherapy. The receptor set was obtained from a human donor with HPV-associated anogenital cancer.

This chain uses TRBV7-9 with TRBJ1-1; tentative D call: TRBD1 (5 bases). CDR3 length equals 13 residues. Germline V gene lookup returns CDR1 SEHNR and CDR2 FQNEAQ (reference sequence). The V end lost 2 bases, the J end lost 1 base, and 5 bases lay between the germline ends. CDR3 in amino acids: CASSLQGNTEAFF. Written as DNA, the CDR3 is TGTGCCAGCAGCTTACAGGGGAACACTGAAGCTTTCTTT.

This clone occurred a few times. The rearrangement joins TRBV19 to TRBJ2-7, with 7 nucleotides matching TRBD2. From germline, CDR1 is LNHDA and CDR2 SQIVND (reference sequence). The trim removed 6 bases at V and 7 bases at J, leaving 12 bases unmatched. The CDR3 is 14 amino acids. The CDR3 region is CASRRSRGTEEQYF. For the CDR3, the DNA is TGTGCCAGTAGACGGTCGCGGGGGACGGAGGAGCAGTACTTC.

The V gene is TRBV4-3, the J gene TRBJ2-3; D remains unclear. In germline, CDR1 is LGHNA, CDR2 YSLEER. Trimming shortened V by 0 bases and J by 4 bases, and 11 bases separated the two germline ends. The CDR3 contains 15 residues. The CDR3 DNA reads as TGCGCCAGCAGCCAAGATTTGGTCGGCGCAGATACGCAGTATTTT. Amino acid sequence: CASSQDLVGADTQYF.

The rearrangement uses TRBV9 and TRBJ2-2; D remains unclear. The CDR3 has 14 residues. The V gene's germline CDR1 is SGDLS and CDR2 YYNGEE. V lost 0 bases, J lost 7 bases, and 10 bases lay in between. The CDR3 bases are TGTGCCAGCAGCGTAGTAATGGGCGTCGGGGAGCTGTTTTTT. The encoded protein is CASSVVMGVGELFF.

The chain has TRBV12-5 and TRBJ2-3; 10 bases are a match to TRBD2. The CDR3 covers 15 residues. V lost 2 bases, J lost 6 bases, and 5 bases stayed unmatched. Germline CDR1 reads LGHNT; CDR2 reads FRNRAP. As DNA, the CDR3 is TGTGCTAGTGGTTTGCCTAGCGGGGGCTCGGATACGCAGTATTTT. It is translated as CASGLPSGGSDTQYF.

The V gene is TRBV19, the J gene TRBJ1-5; D remains ambiguous. CDR3 length: 14 amino acids. Per germline, CDR1 LNHDA and CDR2 SQIVND (reference sequence). V lost 3 bases and J lost 6, with 12 bases in between. For the CDR3, the DNA is TGTGCCAGTAGTATGGTTCCGGAGGGTCAGCCCCAGCATTTT. Protein sequence: CASSMVPEGQPQHF. The full variable domain, its missing parts supplied by reference TRBV19 and TRBJ1-5, is DGGITQSPKYLFRKEGQNVTLSCEQNLNHDAMYWYRQDPGQGLRLIYYSQIVNDFQKGDIAEGYSVSREKKESFPLTVTSAQKNPTAFYLCASSMVPEGQPQHFGDGTRLSIL.

The chain recombines TRBV11-3 with TRBJ1-3; 10 bases line up with TRBD1. This CDR3 is built from 19 residues. J lost 0 bases, V lost 5 bases, and 13 bases had no gene match. Germline V CDR1 and CDR2: SGHNT, YENEEA. The CDR3 bases are TGTGCCAGCAGCCCCATGGTGGGACAGGGGCCCTACTCTGGAAACACCATATATTTT. Amino acids: CASSPMVGQGPYSGNTIYF.

This sequence joins TRBV19 and TRBJ1-3; 7 nucleotides line up with TRBD1. The germline CDR1 and CDR2 sequences are LNHDA and SQIVND (reference sequence). This CDR3 region has 14 residues. J lost 2 bases, V lost 4 bases, and 2 bases had no gene match. The CDR3, as DNA: TGTGCCAGTAGTAGCCAGGGGGCTGGAAACACCATATATTTT. It translates to CASSSQGAGNTIYF.

The gene calls are TRBV4-3 and TRBJ2-3; TRBD1 matches at 7 bases. Germline CDR1 LGHNA, CDR2 YSLEER. Losses at the gene ends were 1 base for V and 2 bases for J; bases not matched to a gene: 9. CDR3 size: 17 residues. As DNA, the CDR3 is TGCGCCAGCAGCCAAGGCACGACAGGGATGATCACAGATACGCAGTATTTT. Its translation: CASSQGTTGMITDTQYF.

This chain uses TRBV6-5 with TRBJ1-3; no clear D gene. The length of the CDR3 is 14 residues. CDR1 and CDR2 from the germline V gene are MNHEY and SVGAGI. V lost 6 bases, J lost 2 bases, and 11 bases lay in between. In DNA form, the CDR3 reads TGTGCCAGCAGCCAAAGGAATCCTGGAAACACCATATATTTT. Translating it yields CASSQRNPGNTIYF.

This clone appeared a single time. The chain uses TRBV5-4 and TRBJ2-1; 16 bases agree with TRBD2. Germline V gene lookup returns CDR1 SGHNT and CDR2 YYREEE (reference sequence). V trimming: 4 bases; J trimming: 9 bases; junction bases outside the gene matches: 7. The CDR3 sequence is 16 residues long. The CDR3 region has the DNA TGTGCCAGCAGCCCGATTGGGACTAGCGGGGGGGTTGAGCAGTTCTTC. It codes for CASSPIGTSGGVEQFF. Full variable domain (remainder filled in from reference TRBV5-4 and TRBJ2-1): ETGVTQSPTHLIKTRGQQVTLRCSSQSGHNTVSWYQQALGQGPQFIFQYYREEENGRGNFPPRFSGLQFPNYSSELNVNALELDDSALYLCASSPIGTSGGVEQFFGPGTRLTVL.

This chain's CDR3 is CASSISSSGGATDTQYF. The CDR3 nucleotides are TGTGCCAGTAGTATAAGCTCGAGCGGGGGAGCCACAGATACGCAGTATTTT. The chain recombines TRBV19 with TRBJ2-3; 8 bases are a match to TRBD2. CDR1 and CDR2 from the germline V gene are LNHDA and SQIVND (reference sequence). With 2 bases clipped from V and 2 bases from J, the junction kept 9 bases outside the gene matches. The CDR3 totals 17 residues. The whole variable domain, filled in from reference TRBV19 and TRBJ2-3, reads DGGITQSPKYLFRKEGQNVTLSCEQNLNHDAMYWYRQDPGQGLRLIYYSQIVNDFQKGDIAEGYSVSREKKESFPLTVTSAQKNPTAFYLCASSISSSGGATDTQYFGPGTRLTVL.

The rearrangement uses TRBV15 and TRBJ2-3, with no clear D. Germline V lookup: CDR1 LNHNV, CDR2 YYDKDF (reference sequence). The length of the CDR3 is 16 residues. V lost 0 bases and J lost 3, with 13 bases in between. This chain's CDR3 is CATSRDRGGPTDTQYF. The CDR3 DNA follows: TGTGCCACCAGCAGAGATCGTGGCGGACCAACAGATACGCAGTATTTT.

The V and J genes are TRBV5-1 and TRBJ1-1; tentatively, D is TRBD1 (6 bases). Germline lookup yields CDR1 SGHRS and CDR2 YFSETQ. Trimming cost V 4 bases and J 0 bases, with 10 bases left between them. The CDR3 extends over 14 amino acids. Here the CDR3 reads CASSAGHLNTEAFF. As DNA, the CDR3 is TGCGCCAGCAGCGCGGGACACCTGAACACTGAAGCTTTCTTT. The whole variable domain, filled in from reference TRBV5-1 and TRBJ1-1, reads KAGVTQTPRYLIKTRGQQVTLSCSPISGHRSVSWYQQTPGQGLQFLFEYFSETQRNKGNFPGRFSGRQFSNSRSEMNVSTLELGDSALYLCASSAGHLNTEAFFGQGTRLTVV.

This chain connects TRBV7-2 to TRBJ1-1; D uncertain. Germline CDR1 reads SGHTA; CDR2 reads FQGNSA. CDR3 length equals 12 residues. Trimming took 3 bases from V and 5 from J, leaving 7 bases between them. The CDR3 sequence is CASSLGRTEAFF. The CDR3 nucleotides read TGTGCCAGCAGCTTGGGGAGGACTGAAGCTTTCTTT.

The rearrangement joins TRBV18 to TRBJ1-2; 9 bases match TRBD1. This CDR3 region has 14 residues. The V segment lost 3 bases and the J segment 9 bases; nucleotides outside the gene matches: 8. Looked up from germline, CDR1 is KGHSH and CDR2 is LQKENI. The CDR3 region is CASSPEQGAYSYTF. The CDR3 DNA reads as TGTGCCAGCTCACCGGAACAGGGGGCTTATAGCTACACCTTC.

The chain joins TRBV28 to TRBJ1-2; 9 bases match TRBD1. V trimming: 6 bases; J trimming: 8 bases; junction bases outside the gene matches: 7. Germline V gene sequence: CDR1 MDHEN, CDR2 SYDVKM. The CDR3 is 13 amino acids. Here the CDR3 reads CASRKQGAQGYTF. The DNA of the CDR3 is TGTGCCAGCAGGAAACAGGGGGCGCAGGGCTACACCTTC.

The table lists this clone with a count of one. The rearrangement joins TRBV28 to TRBJ2-7; 7 nucleotides match TRBD1. Germline trimming cut 11 bases from V and 4 bases from J; bases unmatched to any gene: 11. The CDR3 runs 13 residues. The germline V gene encodes CDR1 MDHEN and CDR2 SYDVKM. The CDR3 sequence is CAVRDRSFYEQYF. The CDR3 nucleotides read TGTGCCGTCCGGGACAGAAGCTTTTACGAGCAGTACTTC.

This clone appeared a few times. The rearrangement joins TRBV2 to TRBJ1-1; the match to TRBD1 covers 8 bases. The CDR3 sequence is 14 residues long. V dropped 4 bases and J dropped 5; count of bases not matched to a gene: 6. CDR1 SNHLY and CDR2 FYNNEI come from the germline V gene. The CDR3 is CASSGQGRGTEAFF. The CDR3 nucleotides are TGTGCCAGCAGTGGACAGGGGCGGGGTACTGAAGCTTTCTTT.

This clone has only a few counts. The rearrangement links TRBV29-1 to TRBJ1-5, with a tentative D call TRBD1 (5 bases). There are 13 residues in the CDR3. Germline V gene sequence: CDR1 SQVTM, CDR2 ANQGSEA. V lost 3 bases and J lost 7, with 13 bases in between. The CDR3 nucleotides read TGCAGCGTTGAGTCGGGGGTTGGACAGCCCCAGCATTTT. Translating gives CSVESGVGQPQHF.